Presented here are 29 T cell receptor beta chains from one specimen sequenced in a study of blood T cell repertoires in COVID-19. Only in-frame clones appear in the TCRdb table, and some are missing; sequencing was by immunoSEQ multiplex PCR. The data show approximately 200,000 clones, less than 90% seen once. The sequencing input was PBMCs or T cells enriched from blood (not recorded which). The receptors stem from a woman between 25 and 40 years old who had been exposed to COVID-19.

The chain joins TRBV5-5 to TRBJ2-6, with D perhaps matching TRBD1 (5 bases). The V end lost 4 bases, the J end lost 0 bases, and 20 bases lay between the germline ends. The CDR3 is 19 residues long. CDR1 and CDR2 from the germline V gene are SGHKS and YYEKEE (reference sequence). The CDR3 loop is CASSNKGAKGRSGANVLTF. DNA of the CDR3: TGTGCCAGCAGCAATAAAGGGGCGAAGGGCCGCTCTGGGGCCAACGTCCTGACTTTC.

V gene TRBV30 combines with J gene TRBJ1-3; D gene uncertain. The CDR3 totals 14 residues. Trimming cost V 5 bases and J 0 bases, with 11 bases left between them. Germline assignment: CDR1 GTSNPN and CDR2 SVGIG (reference sequence). CDR3 nucleotide sequence: TGTGCCTGGGGGTACGGGAGCTCTGGAAACACCATATATTTT. Amino acids: CAWGYGSSGNTIYF.

The chain employs TRBV19 and TRBJ2-1; 11 bases are shared with TRBD2. This CDR3 is built from 18 residues. Germline assignment: CDR1 LNHDA and CDR2 SQIVND (reference sequence). The V gene end was trimmed by 6 bases and the J gene end by 0 bases; junction bases not matched to a gene: 10. The CDR3 region has the DNA TGTGCCAGTAGGGGAACTAGCGGGGGCCAGAGCTCCTACAATGAGCAGTTCTTC. The encoded protein is CASRGTSGGQSSYNEQFF.

V gene TRBV29-1 combines with J gene TRBJ1-1, with a weak D call TRBD1 (5 bases). In germline, CDR1 is SQVTM, CDR2 ANQGSEA. Trimming took 3 bases from V and 3 from J, leaving 14 bases between them. The CDR3 extends over 14 amino acids. In nucleotides, the CDR3 is TGCAGCGTTGATGTACAGGCAGGGTACACTGAAGCTTTCTTT. Protein product: CSVDVQAGYTEAFF. Variable domain in full (rest from reference TRBV29-1 and TRBJ1-1): SAVISQKPSRDICQRGTSLTIQCQVDSQVTMMFWYRQQPGQSLTLIATANQGSEATYESGFVIDKFPISRPNLTFSTLTVSNMSPEDSSIYLCSVDVQAGYTEAFFGQGTRLTVV.

The gene calls are TRBV27 and TRBJ2-6; 7 bases agree with TRBD1. The CDR3 totals 17 residues. V lost 2 bases, J lost 0 bases, and 4 bases stayed unmatched. Germline CDR1 reads MNHEY; CDR2 reads SMNVEV (reference sequence). The CDR3: CASSLIGTASGANVLTF. In DNA form, the CDR3 reads TGTGCCAGCAGTTTAATCGGGACAGCCTCTGGGGCCAACGTCCTGACTTTC.

V and J are TRBV6-5 and TRBJ2-7, with 10 bases fitting TRBD1. CDR3 length: 13 residues. Looked up from germline, CDR1 is MNHEY and CDR2 is SVGAGI. V trimming: 10 bases; J trimming: 5 bases; junction bases outside the gene matches: 8. The CDR3, as DNA: TGTGCCACATCAGACAGGGGGCTGAACGAGCAGTACTTC. Translating it yields CATSDRGLNEQYF.

Only one count was recorded for this clone. The chain joins TRBV11-2 to TRBJ2-1, with D unresolved. The CDR3 covers 16 residues. Trimming took 1 base from V and 2 from J, leaving 12 bases between them. Germline assignment: CDR1 SGHAT and CDR2 FQNNGV. The CDR3 loop is CASSLVGRAAYNEQFF. In nucleotides, the CDR3 is TGTGCCAGCAGCTTAGTTGGGCGAGCCGCCTACAATGAGCAGTTCTTC.

A word on this clone: The sample contains more than one DNA sequence encoding this CDR3. The rearrangement uses TRBV10-3 and TRBJ2-7; 9 positions agree with TRBD1. V shed 0 bases and J 3 bases; nucleotides not matched to a gene: 0. Germline lookup yields CDR1 ENHRY and CDR2 SYGVKD. This CDR3 is 14 amino acids long. DNA for the CDR3: TGTGCCATCAGTGAGTCGGGACAGGGCTACGAGCAGTACTTC. Amino acid sequence: CAISESGQGYEQYF.

The chain couples TRBV19 to TRBJ2-1; 8 bases are a match to TRBD2. Looked up from germline, CDR1 is LNHDA and CDR2 is SQIVND (reference sequence). The CDR3 consists of 16 residues. After removal of 1 base from V and 6 bases from J, the junction contained 8 bases not matched to a gene. CDR3: CASSIGFGLAGNEQFF. The CDR3 nucleotides are TGTGCCAGTAGTATAGGTTTTGGACTAGCAGGCAATGAGCAGTTCTTC.

The chain couples TRBV18 to TRBJ2-1; D is possibly TRBD1 (6 bases). Germline V gene data show CDR1 as KGHSH and CDR2 as LQKENI. This CDR3 has 17 amino acids. Trimming cost V 6 bases and J 0 bases, with 18 bases left between them. CDR3 sequence: CASSSRTDTSSYNEQFF. As DNA, the CDR3 is TGTGCCAGCTCCTCCCGGACAGACACGAGCTCCTACAATGAGCAGTTCTTC.

A few counts support this clone. The chain carries TRBV3-1 (or the pseudogene TRBV3-2) and TRBJ1-1, with D perhaps matching TRBD1 (6 bases). Germline CDR1 is LGHDT and CDR2 is YNNKEL (reference sequence). Trimming removed 8 bases from V and 1 base from J, with 20 bases in between. The CDR3 sequence is 16 residues long. The DNA for the CDR3 is TGTGCCAGCTCCTGGGGACAATTTTTCGGGAACACTGAAGCTTTCTTT. Its protein product is CASSWGQFFGNTEAFF.

The chain uses TRBV6-5 and TRBJ2-5; 7 bases match TRBD1. The CDR3 covers 15 residues. Losses at the gene ends were 6 bases for V and 4 bases for J; bases not matched to a gene: 11. The V gene's germline CDR1 is MNHEY and CDR2 SVGAGI. CDR3 amino acids: CASRSGQSIGETQYF. CDR3 bases: TGTGCCAGCAGGTCGGGACAGTCAATCGGAGAGACCCAGTACTTC.

The V and J genes are TRBV11-2 and TRBJ1-2, with 8 bases matching TRBD1. Losses at the gene ends were 5 bases for V and 6 bases for J; bases not matched to a gene: 5. The germline V gene encodes CDR1 SGHAT and CDR2 FQNNGV. This CDR3 contains 13 residues. CDR3 loop: CASSTGQVNGYTF. For the CDR3, the DNA is TGTGCCAGCAGCACGGGACAGGTTAATGGCTACACCTTC.

The V and J genes are TRBV20-1 and TRBJ1-2; 8 positions agree with TRBD1. Germline V lookup: CDR1 DFQATT, CDR2 SNEGSKA (reference sequence). The ends lost 3 bases at V and 2 bases at J; junction bases unmatched: 5. This CDR3 has 14 residues. CDR3 DNA: TGCAGTGCTAGTCAGGGGGCGAAGAACTATGGCTACACCTTC. It translates to CSASQGAKNYGYTF.

The V call is TRBV18, the J call TRBJ2-7; D possibly corresponds to TRBD1 (6 bases). Per the germline V gene, CDR1 is KGHSH and CDR2 is LQKENI. This CDR3 contains 14 residues. Trimming took off 5 bases at V and 7 bases at J, with 18 bases between the two ends. The CDR3 nucleotides read TGTGCCAGCTCAAAAGGGGGAACCTTGGGGGAGCAGTACTTC. Protein product: CASSKGGTLGEQYF.

The genes are TRBV5-1 and TRBJ1-6; 9 nucleotides align to TRBD1. The CDR3 is made up of 18 amino acids. In germline, CDR1 is SGHRS, CDR2 YFSETQ. The V gene end was trimmed by 0 bases and the J gene end by 1 base; junction bases not matched to a gene: 5. The CDR3 coding sequence is TGCGCCAGCAGCTTGGGTCCGGGACAGGGTTCCTATAATTCACCCCTCCACTTT. This gives the protein CASSLGPGQGSYNSPLHF.

J is TRBJ1-2 and V is TRBV29-1; 8 nucleotides agree with TRBD1. Germline values: CDR1 SQVTM, CDR2 ANQGSEA. This CDR3 has 15 residues. J gave up 6 bases and V 0 bases, and 9 bases lay outside the gene matches. Here the CDR3 reads CSVEDRGQGADGYTF. The CDR3 DNA reads TGCAGCGTTGAAGATCGAGGACAGGGTGCCGATGGCTACACCTTC. The full variable domain, in which reference TRBV29-1 and TRBJ1-2 provide the parts outside the CDR3, is SAVISQKPSRDICQRGTSLTIQCQVDSQVTMMFWYRQQPGQSLTLIATANQGSEATYESGFVIDKFPISRPNLTFSTLTVSNMSPEDSSIYLCSVEDRGQGADGYTFGSGTRLTVV.

The chain carries TRBV6-1 and TRBJ2-3, with TRBD2 matching over 8 bases. V shed 3 bases, J shed 3 bases, and the junction held 14 bases outside the gene matches. The V gene's germline CDR1 is MNHNS and CDR2 SASEGT. This CDR3 has 18 residues. CDR3 coding DNA: TGTGCCAGCAGTGATAGTAGCGGGGCCCGGAGGTGGACAGATACGCAGTATTTT. It yields the protein CASSDSSGARRWTDTQYF.

The chain combines TRBV5-1 with TRBJ2-7; 8 bases agree with TRBD2. The junction had 8 bases not matched to a gene; V was cut back by 0 bases and J by 0 bases. Germline-derived CDR1 and CDR2 are SGHRS and YFSETQ. The CDR3 runs to 17 residues. The chain's CDR3 is CASSLGASGGSSYEQYF. CDR3 DNA sequence: TGCGCCAGCAGCTTGGGAGCCAGCGGGGGAAGCTCCTACGAGCAGTACTTC.

This clone turned up a few times. This chain uses TRBV27 with TRBJ1-2; the match to TRBD1 covers 7 bases. After removal of 6 bases from V and 4 bases from J, the junction contained 5 bases not matched to a gene. This CDR3 contains 13 residues. Germline V gene data show CDR1 as MNHEY and CDR2 as SMNVEV (reference sequence). The CDR3 region is CASSRRDSYGYTF. CDR3 nucleotides: TGTGCCAGCAGCCGACGGGACAGCTATGGCTACACCTTC.

The chain combines TRBV4-2 with TRBJ2-3, with D unresolved. Germline-derived CDR1 and CDR2 are LGHNA and YNFKEQ. V lost 0 bases and J lost 6, with 19 bases in between. The CDR3 has 17 residues. This CDR3 reads CASSQDLDSPSRDTQYF. CDR3 nucleotide sequence: TGTGCCAGCAGCCAAGATCTAGATAGCCCCTCCCGGGATACGCAGTATTTT.

This sequence joins TRBV28 and TRBJ2-7, with 10 bases aligning to TRBD1. Germline lookup yields CDR1 MDHEN and CDR2 SYDVKM. CDR3 size: 16 residues. With 5 bases clipped from V and 4 bases from J, the junction kept 11 bases outside the gene matches. CDR3 sequence reads: CASSPIGTGDRYEQYF. The DNA for the CDR3 is TGTGCCAGCAGTCCTATCGGGACAGGGGATAGGTACGAGCAGTACTTC.

The rearrangement uses TRBV30 and TRBJ1-1; 9 nucleotides align to TRBD1. The CDR3 runs to 16 residues. V was pared by 5 bases and J by 4 bases, with 14 bases of the junction left unmatched. From germline, CDR1 is GTSNPN and CDR2 SVGIG (reference sequence). CDR3 bases: TGTGCCTGGGGGATAAAAGCACAGGGGGCGAGCACTGAAGCTTTCTTT. Translated, it gives CAWGIKAQGASTEAFF.

The chain has TRBV10-1 and TRBJ2-1, with D possibly being TRBD1 (6 bases). This CDR3 contains 14 residues. The V gene's germline CDR1 is WNHNN and CDR2 SYGVQD (reference sequence). V was shortened by 5 bases and J by 2 bases, with 10 bases between the two germline ends. The CDR3 loop is CASSKTGPYNEQFF. Here the CDR3 DNA reads TGCGCCAGCAGTAAGACAGGCCCCTACAATGAGCAGTTCTTC.

The chain uses TRBV25-1 and TRBJ1-6, with D possibly being TRBD1 (5 bases). The V end was cut by 5 bases, the J end by 17 bases, with 16 bases between. CDR1 and CDR2 (germline): MGHDK, SYGVNS. The CDR3 is made up of 12 amino acids. Written as DNA, the CDR3 is TGTGCCAGCAGTCTCCTCGCGGGGCGAATCCACTTT. Its translation is CASSLLAGRIHF.

The CDR3 loop is CASSEGLSPLHF. The CDR3, as DNA: TGCGCCAGCAGTGAGGGGCTTTCACCCCTCCACTTT. V and J are TRBV10-1 and TRBJ1-6; the D is unclear. This CDR3 has 12 residues. The germline CDR1 and CDR2 sequences are WNHNN and SYGVQD (reference sequence). The ends were cut back, 2 bases at V and 9 bases at J, with 5 bases in the middle.

The J gene is TRBJ2-5, the V gene TRBV5-4; 9 bases agree with TRBD1. With 2 bases clipped from V and 5 bases from J, the junction kept 4 bases outside the gene matches. Germline V lookup: CDR1 SGHNT, CDR2 YYREEE (reference sequence). The CDR3 has 14 amino acids. The DNA of the CDR3 is TGTGCCAGCAGCTTACAGGGGGCGAAGGAGACCCAGTACTTC. Protein product: CASSLQGAKETQYF.

This chain uses TRBV19 with TRBJ2-6, with a possible D match to TRBD1 (6 bases). This CDR3 comprises 17 residues. Trimming shortened V by 3 bases and J by 2 bases, and 14 bases separated the two germline ends. CDR1 LNHDA and CDR2 SQIVND come from the germline V gene (reference sequence). The CDR3 is CASSILGQGTGANVLTF. The CDR3 region has the DNA TGTGCCAGTAGTATCCTCGGCCAGGGGACTGGGGCCAACGTCCTGACTTTC.

This clone was seen just once. The chain uses TRBV19 and TRBJ1-1, with 12 bases fitting TRBD1. V was clipped by 10 bases and J by 7 bases; unmatched bases: 10. CDR1 is LNHDA and CDR2 is SQIVND in the germline V gene (reference sequence). The CDR3 extends over 14 amino acids. CDR3 DNA: TGTGCCACCGCTCCGGGACAGGGGGCCCATGAAGCTTTCTTT. Translating gives CATAPGQGAHEAFF.